This TCR beta chain was observed in a study of shared clonotypes between healthy human individuals. Points from the study as a whole: Memory subsets generally showed lower estimated richness than naive subsets.

Every donor, a Caucasian adult, lived in Nashville, Tennessee. This clone showed up just once. Its specificity is not known. V gave up 1 base and J gave up 10 bases, with 13 bases separating them. The CDR3 runs 13 residues. Germline V gives CDR1 MDHEN, CDR2 SYDVKM. It was around 220 ng DNA, about 30,000 T cell genomes, that sorted-subset replicate PCRs used. Profiled with immunoSEQ multiplex PCR; TCRdb holds only in-frame clones, not every one. In the table there are a few million clones, over 85% of which are singletons. Sequenced sample: naive CD4+ T cells from PBMCs. Subset in this sample: CD45RA+ positively selected. V usage is TRBV28 and J usage is TRBJ2-5; weak D call: TRBD2 (5 bases). The sequence derives from a young man in good health. Some clones in this sample may be carry-over from other donors' samples. The CDR3 bases are TGTGCCAGCAGTTTATTCCCCCCTCGGGGCCAGTACTTC. Translation gives CASSLFPPRGQYF.